The following is a T cell receptor (beta chain) sequence with its context. This entry belongs to a study of T cell changes during pregnancy in multiple sclerosis. Sequenced by immunoSEQ multiplex PCR; TCRdb stores in-frame clones only, minus some. The table includes 75,000 to 95,000 clones, more than 90% detected once. V lost 3 bases and J lost 1; bases outside the gene matches: 3. CDR3 size: 16 residues. Germline V gene lookup returns CDR1 LGHNA and CDR2 YNFKEQ. This TCR was sampled from a female donor with multiple sclerosis, enrolled in a pregnancy study. The chain joins TRBV4-2 to TRBJ2-2; 9 bases agree with TRBD2. The sample here was peripheral blood, taken in the first trimester of pregnancy. The CDR3 here is CASSQTSGGNTGELFF. The CDR3 DNA sequence: TGTGCCAGCAGCCAGACTAGCGGAGGGAACACCGGGGAGCTGTTTTTT.